The clone carrying this T cell receptor beta chain came up many times. What it binds is unknown. This sample is part of a study of response to subunit inactivated influenza vaccine. Whole-study findings and limits: There was a suggestion from the authors that each seasonal influenza vaccination recruits few new T cells.

Each CDR3 protein gets one entry after TCRdb re-called the RT-PCR reads with MiXCR. The repertoire consists of a few hundred thousand distinct CDR3 sequences, with over 9.5% occurring once and the leading ten covering roughly 12%. This receptor was obtained from a man in his fifties or sixties who received an inactivated influenza vaccine. This sample comprised PBMCs from blood, obtained more than 35 days after vaccination.

The CDR3 is CASSYAPGTGNTIYF. Written as DNA, the CDR3 is TGTGCCAGCAGTTACGCTCCAGGCACTGGAAACACCATATATTTT. The rearrangement links TRBV6-5 to TRBJ1-3, with no clear D. The CDR3 has 15 amino acids. From germline, CDR1 is MNHEY and CDR2 SVGAGI. V dropped 2 bases and J dropped 2 bases, with 10 bases sitting between them.